Listed below are T cell receptor beta chains from one sample, sequenced in a study of monozygotic twins with inflammatory bowel disease. TCRdb reanalyzed the 5' RACE reads and collapses them to one entry per CDR3 protein, without DNA. Its table lists approximately 120,000 distinct CDR3 sequences. Material: blood. Receptors were obtained from a human donor with ulcerative colitis or Crohn's disease, or a healthy co-twin of an affected twin (not recorded which). The CDR3 runs from the conserved cysteine through the conserved F or W.

>TRBV6-1|TRBJ1-2|16
CASSEMAGVLNYGYTF
>TRBV29-1|TRBJ1-2|13
CSVLRPEDYGYTF
>TRBV29-1|TRBJ1-1|15
CSVDPTGGEDTEAFF
>TRBV28|TRBJ2-7|11
CASKQAYEQYF
>TRBV27|TRBJ2-7|16
CASSLRNGRLTYEQYF
>TRBV19|TRBJ2-3|13
CASSSRDLDTQYF
>TRBV12-3/TRBV12-4|TRBJ1-2|17
CASNINGTGGPNYGYTF
>TRBV6-6|TRBJ2-3|12
CASSYGTDTQYF
>TRBV20-1|TRBJ2-3|13
CSAREPGADTQYF
>TRBV7-8|TRBJ1-1|17
CASSLVGGSSPNTEAFF
>TRBV20-1|TRBJ2-1|14
CSASDRGYENEQFF
>TRBV11-2|TRBJ2-5|16
CASSLGSTTLQETQYF
>TRBV3-1|TRBJ2-1|16
CASSPRTDSSYNEQFF
>TRBV7-6|TRBJ1-2|16
CASSLEPGGNYYGYTF
>TRBV5-1|TRBJ2-1|16
CASSLGASGRINEQFF